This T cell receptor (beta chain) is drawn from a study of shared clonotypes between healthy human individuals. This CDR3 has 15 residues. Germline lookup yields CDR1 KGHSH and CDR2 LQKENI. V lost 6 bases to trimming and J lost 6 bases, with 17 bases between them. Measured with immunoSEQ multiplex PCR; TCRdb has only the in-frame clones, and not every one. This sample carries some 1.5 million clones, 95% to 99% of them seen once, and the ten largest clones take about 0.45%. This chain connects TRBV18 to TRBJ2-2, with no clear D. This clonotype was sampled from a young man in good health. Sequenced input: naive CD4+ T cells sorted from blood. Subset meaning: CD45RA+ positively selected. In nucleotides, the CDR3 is TGTGCCAGCTCTCCAACCGGGCCCCTGCCCGGGGAGCTGTTTTTT. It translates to CASSPTGPLPGELFF.